The TCR beta chain under discussion was sequenced for a study of blood T cell repertoires in COVID-19. Study overall: Acute and convalescent COVID-19 samples came from the United States, Italy and Spain. In each case, the material was cDNA or gDNA derived from T cells, B-cell-depleted T cells, or PBMCs.

The CDR3 is 12 amino acids. Germline V gene data show CDR1 as MNHNY and CDR2 as SVGAGI (reference sequence). J gave up 5 bases and V 5 bases, and 1 base lay outside the gene matches. As processed by the authors: It was from reference gene primer amplification that nucleated cell counts were estimated. The repertoire was sequenced with immunoSEQ multiplex PCR; TCRdb's copy has only in-frame clones and lacks some. D and trimming were read from the DNA, whereas the V and J calls and clone size are those reported in that table. The sample records under 20,000 clones, 65% to 80% being singletons. Seattle's enrolled individuals joined amid active infection and were then monitored longitudinally.

The receptor was isolated from a man between 65 and 85 years old with COVID-19, enrolled during active disease. The chain recombines TRBV6-6 with TRBJ1-1; 8 positions match TRBD1. Sequencing was performed on peripheral blood. This chain's CDR3 is CASSRQGTEAFF. Here the CDR3 DNA reads TGTGCCAGCAGTAGACAGGGGACTGAAGCTTTCTTT.